This T cell receptor beta chain was sequenced during a study of blood T cell repertoires in COVID-19. Study background: Sites across the United States, Italy and Spain contributed samples from acute and convalescent COVID-19.

The CDR3 has 16 amino acids. CDR1 is ENHRY, CDR2 SYGVKD, per germline. The V end lost 3 bases, the J end lost 5 bases, and 17 bases lay between the germline ends. TCRdb's table, derived via immunoSEQ multiplex PCR, lists solely in-frame clones and lacks some. Of about 230,000 clones listed, roughly 85% are singletons. The sample taken for sequencing was peripheral blood. This TCR derives from a woman between 65 and 79 years old with active or convalescent COVID-19. The chain couples TRBV10-3 to TRBJ1-5; D ambiguous. The CDR3, as DNA: TGTGCCATCAGTGATGGGAGGGCCCGCGGGGATCAGCCCCAGCATTTT. Protein sequence: CAISDGRARGDQPQHF.